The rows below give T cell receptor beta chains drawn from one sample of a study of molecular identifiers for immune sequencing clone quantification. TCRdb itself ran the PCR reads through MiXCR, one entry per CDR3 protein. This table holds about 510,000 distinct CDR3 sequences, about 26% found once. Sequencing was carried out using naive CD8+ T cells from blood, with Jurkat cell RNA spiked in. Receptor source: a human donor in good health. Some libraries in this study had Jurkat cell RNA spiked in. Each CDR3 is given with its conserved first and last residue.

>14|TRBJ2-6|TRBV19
CASTLMAGANVLTF
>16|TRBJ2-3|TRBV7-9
CASSPESLTGTDTQYF
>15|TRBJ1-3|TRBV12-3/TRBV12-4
CASSTDGFGGNTIYF
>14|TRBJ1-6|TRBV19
CASSISGDSSPLHF
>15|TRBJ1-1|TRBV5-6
CASSLALTGNTEAFF
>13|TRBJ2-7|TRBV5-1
CASRTGPTYEQYF
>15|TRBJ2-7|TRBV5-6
CASSSTGTALFEQYF
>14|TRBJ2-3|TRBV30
CAWSGTSRADTQYF
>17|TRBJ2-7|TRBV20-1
CSARDRQHSARYNEQYF
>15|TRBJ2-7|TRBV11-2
CASSTTGYALYEQYF
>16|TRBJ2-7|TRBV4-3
CASSLDRAAIHYEQYF
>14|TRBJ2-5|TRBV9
CASSGGTVSETQYF
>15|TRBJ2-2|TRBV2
CASSSFLAGAGELFF
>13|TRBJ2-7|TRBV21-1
CASSKPTTYEQYF
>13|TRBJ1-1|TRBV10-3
CAISDREDTEAFF
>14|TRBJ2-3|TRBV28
CASSLGISTDTQYF
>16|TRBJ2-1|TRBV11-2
CASSLVFGSDLGEQFF
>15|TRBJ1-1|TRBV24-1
CATSDLRTLNTEAFF
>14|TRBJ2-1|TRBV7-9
CASSLKGQGDEQFF
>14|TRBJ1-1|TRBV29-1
CSVETRTGATEAFF
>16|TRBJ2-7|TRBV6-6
CASSYSRGGAPSEQYF
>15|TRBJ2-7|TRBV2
CASSEIAGTSYEQYF
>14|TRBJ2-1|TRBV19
CASSTGGPPGEQFF
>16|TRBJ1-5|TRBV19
CASRIDRGSSNQPQHF
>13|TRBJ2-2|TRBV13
CASVDGGTGELFF
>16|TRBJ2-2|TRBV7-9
CASRTSGTGVTGELFF
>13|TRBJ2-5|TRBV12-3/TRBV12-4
CASNPTREETQYF